This entry lists 5 T cell receptor beta chains sequenced from one sample in a study of blood T cell repertoires in COVID-19. Clones were read by immunoSEQ multiplex PCR, and TCRdb kept only the in-frame ones, dropping some. Here the sample spans 310,000 or so clones, approximately 90% being singletons. The sequenced material came from peripheral blood. The receptors derive from a woman aged 45 to 65 who had recovered from COVID-19.

This rearrangement joins TRBV7-9 to TRBJ1-1, with D possibly matching TRBD1 (6 bases). Per germline, CDR1 SEHNR and CDR2 FQNEAQ (reference sequence). The CDR3 runs 12 residues. Trimming removed 6 bases from V and 8 bases from J, with 13 bases in between. The CDR3 DNA reads as TGTGCCAGCAGGACAGGTACCTCAGAAGCTTTCTTT. Protein sequence: CASRTGTSEAFF.

The chain employs TRBV27 and TRBJ2-2; D unresolved. The V gene lost 2 bases and the J gene lost 5 bases, with 6 bases spanning the gap. The CDR3 sequence is 13 residues long. From germline, CDR1 is MNHEY and CDR2 SMNVEV (reference sequence). CDR3 bases: TGTGCCAGCAGTTTAGGAGTTACCGGGGAGCTGTTTTTT. Its translation: CASSLGVTGELFF.

J is TRBJ1-3 and V is TRBV30; the D gene is possibly TRBD1 (5 bases). This CDR3 spans 15 amino acids. Germline CDR1 reads GTSNPN; CDR2 reads SVGIG (reference sequence). The germline V and J ends were trimmed by 4 bases and 0 bases, with 13 bases remaining between them. CDR3 DNA sequence: TGTGCCTGGACGGGGGGACGCTACTCTGGAAACACCATATATTTT. Amino acids: CAWTGGRYSGNTIYF.

The chain is built from TRBV5-5 and TRBJ2-3; 8 bases line up with TRBD1. The V segment lost 3 bases and the J segment 6 bases; nucleotides outside the gene matches: 6. The CDR3 has 14 amino acids. CDR1 and CDR2 from the germline V gene are SGHKS and YYEKEE (reference sequence). The CDR3 sequence: CASSSTGGGDTQYF. The CDR3, as DNA: TGTGCCAGCAGCTCTACAGGGGGTGGGGATACGCAGTATTTT. Using reference TRBV5-5 and TRBJ2-3 for the parts outside the CDR3, the full variable domain is DAGVTQSPTHLIKTRGQQVTLRCSPISGHKSVSWYQQVLGQGPQFIFQYYEKEERGRGNFPDRFSARQFPNYSSELNVNALLLGDSALYLCASSSTGGGDTQYFGPGTRLTVL.

This chain uses TRBV19 with TRBJ1-4; weak D call: TRBD1 (5 bases). The CDR3 has 13 residues. Germline CDR1 reads LNHDA; CDR2 reads SQIVND (reference sequence). The CDR3, as DNA: TGTGGCTCAGGGAAACCTCCCCGGGAAAAACTGTTTTTT. Translation: CGSGKPPREKLFF.